This TCR beta chain is drawn from a study of T cell responses to AZD1222 COVID-19 vaccine. This CDR3 contains 15 residues. Germline values: CDR1 MNHEY, CDR2 SMNVEV (reference sequence). Deletions cut 2 bases from V and 4 bases from J, with 14 bases between. The assay was immunoSEQ multiplex PCR, and TCRdb's table has in-frame clones only and misses some. The table shows approximately 210,000 clones, with approximately 93% occurring only once. The source material was peripheral blood, sampled 28 days after the second AZD1222 dose. The receptor was isolated from an adult who received the AZD1222 COVID-19 vaccine. The rearrangement joins TRBV27 to TRBJ1-1, with D hard to call. CDR3 region: CASSLQTGVGTEAFF. The CDR3 DNA reads as TGTGCCAGCAGTTTACAAACGGGAGTGGGCACTGAAGCTTTCTTT.